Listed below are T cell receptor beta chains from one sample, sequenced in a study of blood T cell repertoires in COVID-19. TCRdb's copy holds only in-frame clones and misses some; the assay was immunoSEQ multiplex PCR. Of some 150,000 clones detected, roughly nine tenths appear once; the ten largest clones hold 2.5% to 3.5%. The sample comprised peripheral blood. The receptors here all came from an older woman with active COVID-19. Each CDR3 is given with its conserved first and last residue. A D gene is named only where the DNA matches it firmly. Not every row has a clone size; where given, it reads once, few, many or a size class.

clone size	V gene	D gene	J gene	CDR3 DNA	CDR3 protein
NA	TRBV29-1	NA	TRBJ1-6	TGCAGCTTCCGGGACACCAATAATTCACCCCTCCACTTT	CSFRDTNNSPLHF
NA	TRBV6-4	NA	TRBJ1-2	TGTGCCAGCAGCCCCGGACACTCATCTAACTATGGCTACACCTTC	CASSPGHSSNYGYTF
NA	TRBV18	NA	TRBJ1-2	TGTGCCAGCTCACCGGATGCTACAGTGTCGGTCACCTTC	CASSPDATVSVTF
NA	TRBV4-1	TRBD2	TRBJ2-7	TGCGCCAGCAGCCAAACAGCCGGGACTAGCGGGAATCACCACGAGCAGTACTTC	CASSQTAGTSGNHHEQYF
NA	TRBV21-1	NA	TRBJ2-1	TGTGCCAGCAGCAAAGCTCACAGGGGTAGCTCCTACAATGAGCAGTTCTTC	CASSKAHRGSSYNEQFF
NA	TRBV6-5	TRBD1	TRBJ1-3	TGTGCCAGCATTCGGGACAGGGGAAACACCATATATTTT	CASIRDRGNTIYF
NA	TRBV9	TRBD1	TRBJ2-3	TGTGCCAGCAGCCTACTCAGGCTTGACAGGGCCGTCCTCCTCACAGATACGCAGTATTTT	CASSLLRLDRAVLLTDTQYF
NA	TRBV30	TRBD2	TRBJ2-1	TGTGCCTGTCGCCCCGGGACTAGCGGATACAATGAGCAGTTCTTC	CACRPGTSGYNEQFF
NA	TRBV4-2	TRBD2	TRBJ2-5	TGTGCCAGCAGCCAAGGGACCTCTGGGAGGGAAGAGACCCAGTACTTC	CASSQGTSGREETQYF
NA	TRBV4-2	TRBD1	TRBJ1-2	TGTGCCAGCAGCCAAGTTTCAGGGGGTGACTATTATGGCTACACCTTC	CASSQVSGGDYYGYTF
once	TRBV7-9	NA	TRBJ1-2	TGTGCCAGCAGGATTAGCAGGGACACATCCGGAGGCTACACCTTC	CASRISRDTSGGYTF
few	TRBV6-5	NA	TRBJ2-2	TGTGCCAGCAGCCTGTCCCGCGTAACCGGGGAGCTGTTTTTT	CASSLSRVTGELFF
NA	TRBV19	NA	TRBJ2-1	TGTGCCAGCGCCCGAAACCCGGGGTACAATGAGCAGTTCTTC	CASARNPGYNEQFF
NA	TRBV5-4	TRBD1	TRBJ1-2	TGTGCCAGCAGCCGTTGGACAGGGGGTAACTATGGCTACACCTTC	CASSRWTGGNYGYTF
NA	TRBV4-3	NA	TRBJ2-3	TGCGCCAGCAGCCAAGCGGGGTGGGTCACAGATACGCAGTATTTT	CASSQAGWVTDTQYF
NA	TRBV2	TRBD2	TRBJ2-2	TGTGCCAGCAGTTGGCGGGAGGCGAACACCGGGGAGCTGTTTTTT	CASSWREANTGELFF
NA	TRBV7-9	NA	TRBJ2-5	TGTGCCAGCAGCTTAACGCAGTTATACCAAGAGACCCAGTACTTC	CASSLTQLYQETQYF
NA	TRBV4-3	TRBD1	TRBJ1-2	TGCGCCAGCAGCCAAGAATTTGCAGGGGGAATGAGCTACACCTTC	CASSQEFAGGMSYTF
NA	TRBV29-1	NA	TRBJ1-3	TGCAGCGTGACGGGCGCTGGAGGGTTTGGTGGAAACACCATATATTTT	CSVTGAGGFGGNTIYF
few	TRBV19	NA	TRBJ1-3	TGTGCCAGTAGCCGGGGGGATGGAAACACCATATATTTT	CASSRGDGNTIYF
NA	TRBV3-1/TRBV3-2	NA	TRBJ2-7	TGTGCCAGCAGCCAAGAAGTTTGGGCCAGCTCCTACGAGCAGTACTTC	CASSQEVWASSYEQYF
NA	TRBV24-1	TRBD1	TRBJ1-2	TGTGCCACCAGCCCGGGACAGGGAACGAAAGGCTACACCTTC	CATSPGQGTKGYTF
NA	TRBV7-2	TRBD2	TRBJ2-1	TGTGCCAGCAGCCCCCGGACTAGTAGGAATGAGCAGTTCTTC	CASSPRTSRNEQFF
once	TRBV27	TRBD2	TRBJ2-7	TGTGCCAGCAGTTTAAGCGGGGGCGCCTCCTACGAGCAGTACTTC	CASSLSGGASYEQYF
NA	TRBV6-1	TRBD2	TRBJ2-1	TGTGCCAGCAGTGCCCTAATAGCGGGATCGGGCAATGAGCAGTTCTTC	CASSALIAGSGNEQFF
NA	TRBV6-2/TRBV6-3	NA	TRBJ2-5	TGTGCCAGCAGTTCGGGTCTGACTCAAGAGACCCAGTACTTC	CASSSGLTQETQYF
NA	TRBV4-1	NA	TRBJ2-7	TGCGCCAGCAGCCAAGATCGCGGCGACCCCACCTACGAGCAGTACTTC	CASSQDRGDPTYEQYF
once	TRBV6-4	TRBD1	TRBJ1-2	TGTGCCAGCAGTGACACAGGGGGGGCCTCCTATGGCTACACCTTC	CASSDTGGASYGYTF
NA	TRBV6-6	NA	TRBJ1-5	TGTGCCAGCAAAGGGGACATTAGCAATCAGCCCCAGCATTTT	CASKGDISNQPQHF
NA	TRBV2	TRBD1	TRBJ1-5	TGTGCCAGCAGTGAAGGGGACAGTATAGCTCAGCCCCAGCATTTT	CASSEGDSIAQPQHF
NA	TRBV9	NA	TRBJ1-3	TGTGCCAGCAGCGTAGGACACCCAGGGTCTGGAAACACCATATATTTT	CASSVGHPGSGNTIYF
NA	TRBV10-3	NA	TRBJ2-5	TGTGCCATCAGCGACGGTGGGAGCGGAGAGACCCAGTACTTC	CAISDGGSGETQYF
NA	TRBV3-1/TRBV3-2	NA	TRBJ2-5	TGTGCCAGCAGTTCAAGAGAGGGCTTAGAGACCCAGTACTTC	CASSSREGLETQYF
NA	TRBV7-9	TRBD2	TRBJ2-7	TGTGCCACCACGACGTTGCGGGAGGGATACTTC	CATTTLREGYF
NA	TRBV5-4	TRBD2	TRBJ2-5	TGTGCCAGCAGCTTCCCTCTTACCGGGACTAGCGGGAAAGAGACCCAGTACTTC	CASSFPLTGTSGKETQYF
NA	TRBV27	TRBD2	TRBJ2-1	TGTGCCAGCAGTTTACGATTAGCGGGAGGGCCGAATGAGCAGTTCTTC	CASSLRLAGGPNEQFF
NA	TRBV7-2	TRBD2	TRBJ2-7	TGTGCCAGCAGGTTAGCGGGAGGCATGGACGAGCAGTACTTC	CASRLAGGMDEQYF
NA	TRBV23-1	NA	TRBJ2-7	TGCGCCAGCAGTCAAAGGGGTAAAGAGACCTACGAGCAGTACTTC	CASSQRGKETYEQYF
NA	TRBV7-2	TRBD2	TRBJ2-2	TGTGCCAGCAGGTCTAGCGGAGCTACCGGGGAGCTGTTTTTT	CASRSSGATGELFF
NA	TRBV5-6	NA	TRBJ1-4	TGTGCCAGCAGCTTGAAGATTAAGAGCGAAAAACTGTTTTTT	CASSLKIKSEKLFF
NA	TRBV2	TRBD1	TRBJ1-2	TGTGCCACGACAGGGGTCCAGGATGGCTACACCTTC	CATTGVQDGYTF
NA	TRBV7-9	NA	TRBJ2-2	TGTGCCAGCAGCCGCACCGGGGAGCTGTTTTTT	CASSRTGELFF
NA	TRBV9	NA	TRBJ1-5	TGTGCCAGCAGCGTCTCAGGTTCCAATCAGCCCCAGCATTTT	CASSVSGSNQPQHF
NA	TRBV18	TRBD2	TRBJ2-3	TGTGCCAGCTCACCCGGACTAGCGGGAGTATATTCTACAGATACGCAGTATTTT	CASSPGLAGVYSTDTQYF
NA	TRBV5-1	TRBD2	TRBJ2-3	TGCGCCAGCAGCAAGGCTTCTAGCGGGAGGGCCGGTGGTACGCAGTATTTT	CASSKASSGRAGGTQYF
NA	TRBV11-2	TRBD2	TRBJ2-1	TGTGCCAGCAGCTTACCCGCGACTAGCGGAGGATACAATGAGCAGTTCTTC	CASSLPATSGGYNEQFF
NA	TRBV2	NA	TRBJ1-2	TGTGCCAACACCCGCGGAACAGGTTCTCCCTATGGCTACACCTTC	CANTRGTGSPYGYTF
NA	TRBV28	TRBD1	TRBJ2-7	TGTGCCAGCAGTTTACGACAGGGGTTCTACGAGCAGTACTTC	CASSLRQGFYEQYF
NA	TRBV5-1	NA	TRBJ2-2	TGCGCCAGCAGCGGAAGCGGGTTATACACCGGGGAGCTGTTTTTT	CASSGSGLYTGELFF
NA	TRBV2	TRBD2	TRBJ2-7	TGTGCCAGCAGTAGCCTAGCGGGAGGGGCCTACGAGCAGTACTTC	CASSSLAGGAYEQYF
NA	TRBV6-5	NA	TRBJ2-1	TGTGCCAGCAGTTCCCCGTGGAGGCAAGGTGAGCAGTTCTTC	CASSSPWRQGEQFF